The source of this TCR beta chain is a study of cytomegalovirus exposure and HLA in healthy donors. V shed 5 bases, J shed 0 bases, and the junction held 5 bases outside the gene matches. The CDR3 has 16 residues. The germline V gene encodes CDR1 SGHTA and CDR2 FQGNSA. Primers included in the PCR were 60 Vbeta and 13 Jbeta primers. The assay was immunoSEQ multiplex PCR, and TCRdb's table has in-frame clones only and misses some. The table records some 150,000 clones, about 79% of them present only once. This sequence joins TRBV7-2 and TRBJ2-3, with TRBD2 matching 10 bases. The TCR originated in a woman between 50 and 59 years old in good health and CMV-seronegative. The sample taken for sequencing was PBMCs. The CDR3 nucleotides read TGTGCCAGCAGCATCTTAGCGGGAGGAAGCACAGATACGCAGTATTTT. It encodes CASSILAGGSTDTQYF.